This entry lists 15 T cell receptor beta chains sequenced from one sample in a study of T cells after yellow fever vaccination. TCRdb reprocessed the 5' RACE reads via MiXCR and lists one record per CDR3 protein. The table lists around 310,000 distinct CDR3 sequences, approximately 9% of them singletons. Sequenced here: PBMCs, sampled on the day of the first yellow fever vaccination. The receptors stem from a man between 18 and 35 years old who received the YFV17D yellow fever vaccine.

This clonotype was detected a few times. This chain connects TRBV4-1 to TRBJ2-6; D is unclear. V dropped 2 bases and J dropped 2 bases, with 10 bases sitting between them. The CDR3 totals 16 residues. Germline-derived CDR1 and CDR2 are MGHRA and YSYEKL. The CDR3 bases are TGCGCCAGCAGCCAACAACCCGACACTGGGGCCAACGTCCTGACTTTC. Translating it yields CASSQQPDTGANVLTF.

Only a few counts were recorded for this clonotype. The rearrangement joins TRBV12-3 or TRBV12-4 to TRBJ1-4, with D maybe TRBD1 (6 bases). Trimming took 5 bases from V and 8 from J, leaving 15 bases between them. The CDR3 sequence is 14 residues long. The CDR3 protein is CASSPEGVGEKLFF. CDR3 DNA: TGTGCCAGCAGTCCGGAGGGGGTAGGAGAAAAACTGTTTTTT.

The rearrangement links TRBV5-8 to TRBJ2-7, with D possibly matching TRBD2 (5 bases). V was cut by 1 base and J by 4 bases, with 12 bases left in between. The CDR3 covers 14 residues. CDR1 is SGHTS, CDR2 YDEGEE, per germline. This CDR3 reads CASSLPAATYEQYF. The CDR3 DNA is TGTGCCAGCAGCTTGCCAGCGGCAACATACGAGCAGTACTTC. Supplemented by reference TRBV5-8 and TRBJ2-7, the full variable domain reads EAGVTQSPTHLIKTRGQQATLRCSPISGHTSVYWYQQALGLGLQFLLWYDEGEERNRGNFPPRFSGRQFPNYSSELNVNALELEDSALYLCASSLPAATYEQYFGPGTRLTVT.

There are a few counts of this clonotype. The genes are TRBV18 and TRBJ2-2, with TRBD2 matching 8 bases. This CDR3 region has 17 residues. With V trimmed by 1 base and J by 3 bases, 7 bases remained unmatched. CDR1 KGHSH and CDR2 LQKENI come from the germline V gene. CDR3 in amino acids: CASSPQERGSYTGELFF. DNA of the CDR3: TGTGCCAGCTCACCACAGGAGCGGGGGAGCTACACCGGGGAGCTGTTTTTT.

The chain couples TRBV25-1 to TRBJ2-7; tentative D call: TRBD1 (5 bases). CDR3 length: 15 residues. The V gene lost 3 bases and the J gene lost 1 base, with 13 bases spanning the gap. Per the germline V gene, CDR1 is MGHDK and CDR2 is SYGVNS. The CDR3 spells CASSDQSGKSYEQYF. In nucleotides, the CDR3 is TGTGCCAGCAGTGACCAGTCAGGGAAATCCTACGAGCAGTACTTC.

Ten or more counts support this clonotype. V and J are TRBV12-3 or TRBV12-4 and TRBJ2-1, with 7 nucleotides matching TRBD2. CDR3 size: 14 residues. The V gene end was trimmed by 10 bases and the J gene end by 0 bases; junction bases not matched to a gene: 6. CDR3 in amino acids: CATHGGSSYNEQFF. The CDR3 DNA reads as TGTGCCACCCATGGCGGGAGCTCCTACAATGAGCAGTTCTTC.

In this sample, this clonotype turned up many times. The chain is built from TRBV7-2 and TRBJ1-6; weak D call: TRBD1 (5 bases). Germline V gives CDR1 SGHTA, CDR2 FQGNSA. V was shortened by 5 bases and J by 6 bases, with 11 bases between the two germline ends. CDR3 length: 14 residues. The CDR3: CASSRSGPNSPLHF. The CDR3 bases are TGTGCCAGCAGCCGGTCGGGGCCTAATTCACCCCTCCACTTT.

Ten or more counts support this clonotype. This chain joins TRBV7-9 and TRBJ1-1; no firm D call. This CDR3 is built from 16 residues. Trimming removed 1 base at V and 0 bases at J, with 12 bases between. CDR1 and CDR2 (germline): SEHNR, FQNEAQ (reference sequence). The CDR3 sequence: CASSLGDPVMNTEAFF. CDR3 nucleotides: TGTGCCAGCAGCTTAGGTGATCCAGTTATGAACACTGAAGCTTTCTTT.

Here the CDR3 reads CASSLIPRQNYGYTF. The CDR3 DNA follows: TGCGCCAGCAGCTTGATACCTCGACAGAACTATGGCTACACCTTC. V gene TRBV5-1 combines with J gene TRBJ1-2; perhaps TRBD1 as D (5 bases). This CDR3 contains 15 residues. Germline assignment: CDR1 SGHRS and CDR2 YFSETQ. Trimming cost V 1 base and J 2 bases, with 12 bases left between them.

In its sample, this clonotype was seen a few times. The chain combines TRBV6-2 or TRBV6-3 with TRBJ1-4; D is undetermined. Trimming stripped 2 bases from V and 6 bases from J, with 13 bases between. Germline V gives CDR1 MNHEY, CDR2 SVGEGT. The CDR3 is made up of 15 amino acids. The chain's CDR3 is CASSYELAGHEKLFF. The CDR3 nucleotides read TGTGCCAGCAGTTACGAGTTGGCAGGTCATGAAAAACTGTTTTTT.

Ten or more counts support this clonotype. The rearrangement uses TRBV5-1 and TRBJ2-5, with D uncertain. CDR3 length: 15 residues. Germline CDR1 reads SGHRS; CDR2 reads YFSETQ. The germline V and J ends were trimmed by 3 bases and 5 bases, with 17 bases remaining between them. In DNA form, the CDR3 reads TGCGCCAGCAGCTCCCAGACCATAGTCGCCGAGACCCAGTACTTC. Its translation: CASSSQTIVAETQYF.

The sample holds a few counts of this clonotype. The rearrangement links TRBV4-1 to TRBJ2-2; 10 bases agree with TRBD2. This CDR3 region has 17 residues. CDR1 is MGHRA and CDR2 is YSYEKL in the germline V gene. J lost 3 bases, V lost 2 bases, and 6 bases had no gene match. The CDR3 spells CASSQPLAGAYTGELFF. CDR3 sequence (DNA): TGCGCCAGCAGCCAACCCCTAGCGGGGGCTTACACCGGGGAGCTGTTTTTT.

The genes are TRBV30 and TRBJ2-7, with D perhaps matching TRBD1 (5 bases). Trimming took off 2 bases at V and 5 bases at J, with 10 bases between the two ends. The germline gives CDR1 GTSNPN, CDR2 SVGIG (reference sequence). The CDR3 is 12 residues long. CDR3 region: CAWSTTAHEQYF. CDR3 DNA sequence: TGTGCCTGGAGTACGACAGCGCACGAGCAGTACTTC.

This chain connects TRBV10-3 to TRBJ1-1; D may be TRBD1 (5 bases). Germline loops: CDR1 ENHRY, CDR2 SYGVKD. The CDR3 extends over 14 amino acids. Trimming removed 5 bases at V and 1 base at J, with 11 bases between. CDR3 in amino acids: CAISRDFQNTEAFF. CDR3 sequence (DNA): TGTGCCATCAGTAGGGACTTTCAGAACACTGAAGCTTTCTTT.

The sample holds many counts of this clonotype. The CDR3 reads CASSQDSPYEQYF. The DNA for the CDR3 is TGCGCCAGCAGCCAGGACAGCCCCTACGAGCAGTACTTC. This chain connects TRBV4-3 to TRBJ2-7; weak D call: TRBD1 (6 bases). The CDR3 has 13 residues. Trimming left V 3 bases short and J 2 bases short, with 8 bases between. Germline CDR1 reads LGHNA; CDR2 reads YSLEER.